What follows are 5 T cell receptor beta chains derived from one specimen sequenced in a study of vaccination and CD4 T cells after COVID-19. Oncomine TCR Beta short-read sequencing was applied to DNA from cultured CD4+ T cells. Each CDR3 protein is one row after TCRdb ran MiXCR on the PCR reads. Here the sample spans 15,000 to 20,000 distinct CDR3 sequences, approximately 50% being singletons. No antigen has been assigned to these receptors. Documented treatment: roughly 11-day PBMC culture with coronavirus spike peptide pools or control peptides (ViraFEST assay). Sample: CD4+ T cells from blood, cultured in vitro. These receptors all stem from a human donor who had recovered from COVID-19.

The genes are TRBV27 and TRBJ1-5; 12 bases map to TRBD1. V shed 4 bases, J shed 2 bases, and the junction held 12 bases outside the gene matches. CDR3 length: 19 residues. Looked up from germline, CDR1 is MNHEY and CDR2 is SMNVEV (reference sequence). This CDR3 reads CASSSHRDRGRVGNQPQHF. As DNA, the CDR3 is TGTGCCAGCAGTTCGCATCGGGACAGGGGGCGGGTAGGCAATCAGCCCCAGCATTTT.

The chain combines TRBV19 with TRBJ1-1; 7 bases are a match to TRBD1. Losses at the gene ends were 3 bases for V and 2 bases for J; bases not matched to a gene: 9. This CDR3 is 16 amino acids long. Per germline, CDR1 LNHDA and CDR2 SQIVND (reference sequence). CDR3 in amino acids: CASSIRTGTANTEAFF. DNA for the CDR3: TGTGCCAGTAGTATCCGAACCGGGACAGCAAACACTGAAGCTTTCTTT.

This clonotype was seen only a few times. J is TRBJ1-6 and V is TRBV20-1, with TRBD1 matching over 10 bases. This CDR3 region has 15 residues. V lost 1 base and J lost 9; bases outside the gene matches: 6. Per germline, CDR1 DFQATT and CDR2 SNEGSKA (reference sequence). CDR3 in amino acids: CSARGLGQGSSPLHF. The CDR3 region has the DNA TGCAGTGCTAGAGGGTTGGGACAGGGGTCTTCACCCCTCCACTTT.

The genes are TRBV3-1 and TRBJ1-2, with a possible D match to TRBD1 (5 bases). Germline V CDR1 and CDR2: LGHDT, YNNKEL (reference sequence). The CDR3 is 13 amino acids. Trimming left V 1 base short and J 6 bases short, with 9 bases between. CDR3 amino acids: CASSQGRGDGYTF. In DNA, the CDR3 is TGTGCCAGCAGCCAAGGTCGGGGGGATGGCTACACCTTC.

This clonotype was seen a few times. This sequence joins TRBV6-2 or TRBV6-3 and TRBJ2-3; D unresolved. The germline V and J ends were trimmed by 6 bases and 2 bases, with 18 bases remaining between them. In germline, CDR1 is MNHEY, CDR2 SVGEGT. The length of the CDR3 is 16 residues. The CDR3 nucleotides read TGTGCCAGCAGGCGGCCTCGACCGCTCAACACAGATACGCAGTATTTT. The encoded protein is CASRRPRPLNTDTQYF.